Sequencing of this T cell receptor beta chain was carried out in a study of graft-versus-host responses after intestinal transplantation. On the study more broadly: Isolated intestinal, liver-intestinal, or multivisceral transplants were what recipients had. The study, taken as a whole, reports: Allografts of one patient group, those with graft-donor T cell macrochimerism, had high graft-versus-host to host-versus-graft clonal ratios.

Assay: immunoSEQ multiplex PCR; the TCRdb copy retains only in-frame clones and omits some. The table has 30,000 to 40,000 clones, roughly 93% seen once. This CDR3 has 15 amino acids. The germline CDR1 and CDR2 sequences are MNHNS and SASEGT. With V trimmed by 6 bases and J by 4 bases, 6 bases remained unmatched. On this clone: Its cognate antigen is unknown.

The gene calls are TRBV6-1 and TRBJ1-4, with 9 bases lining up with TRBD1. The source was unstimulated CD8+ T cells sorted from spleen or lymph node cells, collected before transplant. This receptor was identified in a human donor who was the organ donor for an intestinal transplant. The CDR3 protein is CASSNRDRVNEKLFF. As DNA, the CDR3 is TGTGCCAGCAGCAACCGGGACAGGGTTAATGAAAAACTGTTTTTT.